A selection of T cell receptor beta chains follows, all from one sample in a study of CD8 T cells in ankylosing spondylitis. TCRdb called the 5' RACE reads again in MiXCR, with one record for every CDR3 protein. This sample has some 200,000 distinct CDR3 sequences; approximately 7.3% occur once, and the top ten carry 14%. The sequenced sample consisted of blood, either unsorted or a sorted T cell fraction (not recorded which). Source of these receptors: a male donor with ankylosing spondylitis. Both conserved end residues are part of each CDR3. D genes are given only for firm matches. Size is omitted from some rows. Given values are once, few, many or a class for expanded clones.

-	TRBV15	TRBJ1-1	many	CATSRVLERGTEAFF	TGTGCCACCAGCAGAGTTCTTGAACGTGGGACTGAAGCTTTCTTT
TRBD1	TRBV7-6	TRBJ1-1	many	CASSSGTANTEAFF	TGTGCCAGCAGCTCCGGGACAGCGAACACTGAAGCTTTCTTT
-	TRBV10-3	TRBJ2-5	many	CAISEMRLVETQYF	TGTGCCATCAGTGAGATGAGACTAGTGGAGACCCAGTACTTC
TRBD2	TRBV28	TRBJ2-1	many	CASSLGGRGDEQFF	TGTGCCAGCAGTCTAGGCGGGAGAGGCGATGAGCAGTTCTTC
-	TRBV20-1	TRBJ2-2	many	CSARETTLDGELFF	TGCAGTGCTAGGGAGACTACTTTGGACGGGGAGCTGTTTTTT
-	TRBV29-1	TRBJ2-5	few	CSVEGRGELETQYF	TGCAGCGTTGAGGGCAGGGGGGAGTTGGAGACCCAGTACTTC
TRBD2	TRBV28	TRBJ2-5	many	CASSLRGVYQETQYF	TGTGCCAGCAGTCTACGGGGGGTATATCAAGAGACCCAGTACTTC
-	TRBV29-1	TRBJ2-7	few	CSVATLPGPELPYEQYF	TGCAGCGTCGCCACTCTTCCGGGACCCGAACTGCCCTACGAGCAGTACTTC
TRBD1	TRBV10-3	TRBJ2-2	few	CAISERTGANTGELFF	TGTGCCATCAGTGAGCGGACAGGGGCGAACACCGGGGAGCTGTTTTTT
TRBD2	TRBV6-4	TRBJ2-1	-	CASSAIAGANEQFF	TGTGCCAGCAGTGCCATAGCGGGAGCGAATGAGCAGTTCTTC
-	TRBV10-3	TRBJ2-7	few	CAISDRGGDSHEQYF	TGTGCCATCAGTGACCGCGGGGGCGACAGCCACGAGCAGTACTTC
-	TRBV4-3	TRBJ2-3	many	CASSQALQRGNTDTQYF	TGCGCCAGCAGCCAAGCACTACAGAGGGGCAACACAGATACGCAGTATTTT
-	TRBV4-1	TRBJ2-7	many	CASSQGADSYEQYF	TGCGCCAGCAGCCAAGGGGCAGACTCCTACGAGCAGTACTTC
-	TRBV28	TRBJ1-2	many	CASLEWDGEQYGYTF	TGTGCCAGTCTGGAATGGGACGGGGAGCAGTATGGCTACACCTTC
TRBD2	TRBV28	TRBJ2-1	many	CASSLRAGAYNEQFF	TGTGCCAGCAGTTTGAGGGCGGGGGCCTACAATGAGCAGTTCTTC
-	TRBV4-3	TRBJ1-1	many	CASSQGNGINTEAFF	TGCGCCAGCAGCCAAGGGAACGGGATCAACACTGAAGCTTTCTTT
-	TRBV20-1	TRBJ2-2	many	CSARNTDANTGELFF	TGCAGTGCTAGGAATACAGATGCGAACACCGGGGAGCTGTTTTTT
-	TRBV9	TRBJ1-5	many	CASSVDGLLATSF	TGTGCCAGCAGCGTAGACGGCCTTTTGGCCACCTCTTTT
-	TRBV7-6	TRBJ2-7	few	CASSPSPGYEQYF	TGTGCTAGCAGCCCTTCTCCGGGGTACGAGCAGTACTTC
TRBD2	TRBV27	TRBJ2-7	many	CASSLSASGITYEQYF	TGTGCCAGCAGTTTATCGGCCAGCGGGATTACCTACGAGCAGTACTTC
-	TRBV5-1	TRBJ2-7	-	CASSLGDPYEQYF	TGCGCCAGCAGCTTGGGGGACCCCTACGAGCAGTACTTC
-	TRBV5-1	TRBJ1-1	many	CASRAEGKNTEAFF	TGCGCCAGCAGGGCGGAGGGAAAGAACACTGAAGCTTTCTTT
TRBD1	TRBV5-1	TRBJ1-1	many	CASSSWTGATRGTEAFF	TGCGCCAGCAGCTCATGGACAGGGGCAACTAGAGGCACTGAAGCTTTCTTT
-	TRBV10-3	TRBJ1-1	many	CAISGVKRNTEAFF	TGTGCCATCAGTGGGGTAAAGAGGAACACTGAAGCTTTCTTT
TRBD2	TRBV3-1	TRBJ2-1	few	CASSRTWREVYNEQFF	TGTGCCAGCAGCCGGACCTGGCGGGAGGTTTACAATGAGCAGTTCTTC
-	TRBV10-3	TRBJ1-1	-	CAIKSDSEAFF	TGTGCCATCAAGTCGGATAGTGAAGCTTTCTTT
-	TRBV18	TRBJ2-4	few	CASSPLPGDGRRNIQYF	TGTGCCAGCTCACCACTACCAGGGGATGGAAGACGGAACATTCAGTACTTC
-	TRBV21-1	TRBJ2-7	-	CASSKGPGGTYEQYF	TGTGCCAGCAGCAAAGGACCCGGGGGAACCTACGAGCAGTACTTC
-	TRBV27	TRBJ1-5	many	CASSAVGNQPQHF	TGTGCCAGCAGTGCCGTGGGCAATCAGCCCCAGCATTTT
TRBD2	TRBV5-5	TRBJ2-1	many	CASSYSSGRAHEQFF	TGTGCCAGCAGCTATTCTAGCGGGAGGGCCCATGAGCAGTTCTTC
-	TRBV5-1	TRBJ2-7	many	CASSFGSYEQYF	TGCGCCAGCAGCTTCGGGTCCTACGAGCAGTACTTC
-	TRBV6-5	TRBJ2-5	many	CASSSVGGGLETQYF	TGTGCCAGCAGTTCCGTCGGGGGCGGGCTGGAGACCCAGTACTTC
-	TRBV5-5	TRBJ2-7	many	CASSITGFRLAAQYF	TGTGCCAGCAGCATCACCGGGTTCCGATTGGCGGCGCAGTACTTC
TRBD2	TRBV29-1	TRBJ2-3	-	CSPIAGGSTDTQYF	TGCAGCCCAATAGCGGGGGGGAGCACAGATACGCAGTATTTT
-	TRBV12-3/TRBV12-4	TRBJ2-3	many	CASNLVGGDTQYF	TGTGCCAGCAACCTAGTCGGGGGAGATACGCAGTATTTT
-	TRBV11-2	TRBJ2-5	few	CASSSSGRSQETQYF	TGTGCCAGCAGCTCCTCCGGGAGATCACAAGAGACCCAGTACTTC
-	TRBV12-3/TRBV12-4	TRBJ2-2	many	CASSTLVDSSGELFF	TGTGCCAGCAGTACACTAGTAGATTCCTCCGGGGAGCTGTTTTTT
TRBD2	TRBV4-3	TRBJ2-1	many	CASSQESRGGTYNEQFF	TGCGCCAGCAGCCAAGAATCGCGCGGGGGGACCTACAATGAGCAGTTCTTC
TRBD2	TRBV4-3	TRBJ2-7	few	CASSRYSGGAYEQYF	TGCGCCAGCAGCCGCTATAGCGGGGGGGCTTACGAGCAGTACTTC
TRBD1	TRBV27	TRBJ1-1	many	CASSYGQGNTEAFF	TGTGCCAGCAGTTACGGACAGGGGAACACTGAAGCTTTCTTT
TRBD2	TRBV6-5	TRBJ2-1	many	CASSSTTLGLAGYNEQFF	TGTGCCAGCAGTTCCACTACCCTCGGACTAGCGGGGTACAATGAGCAGTTCTTC